This TCR beta chain came from a study of shared clonotypes between healthy human individuals. General study results and limits: Compared with clonotypes that all four donors shared, non-shared clonotypes had lower generation probabilities. The rarefaction results pointed to incomplete sorted-subset sequencing despite large depth. In this cohort, only blood was sampled, and tissue repertoires likely differ.

Germline V gene lookup returns CDR1 SGHVS and CDR2 FNYEAQ. The CDR3 is 14 amino acids. With V trimmed by 5 bases and J by 3 bases, 5 bases remained unmatched. CD8 cells regarded as naive lacked CD45RO, were positively chosen for CCR7, and omitted terminally differentiated effector memory CD45RA+ cells. This table comes from immunoSEQ multiplex PCR, and its TCRdb copy is limited to in-frame clones, with some not included. The sample records 1.5 million to 2.5 million clones, just under 95% being singletons. Details on this clone: Its specificity is not known.

The sequenced sample consisted of naive CD8+ T cells sorted from blood. The chain joins TRBV7-6 to TRBJ2-7, with TRBD1 identical over 9 bases. The clonotype comes from a man aged 18 to 30 in good health. The CDR3 DNA sequence: TGTGCCAGCAGCCCGGACAGGGGAAACTACGAGCAGTACTTC. Protein product: CASSPDRGNYEQYF.